This T cell receptor beta chain was sequenced during a study of metastatic and nonmetastatic thyroid tumors. Study at large: Repertoires of blood and of tissue (tumor or nodule) from malignant and benign thyroid patients were compared.

Study-wide results and limits: In both blood and tumor samples, TCR beta diversity was reported significantly higher for malignant than benign nodules.

Thyroid surgery had not been preceded by any treatment in any patient. Only a few counts were recorded for this clone. The antigen remains undetermined. Germline loops: CDR1 LNHNV, CDR2 YYDKDF (reference sequence). The V gene lost 1 base and the J gene lost 1 base, with 10 bases spanning the gap. This CDR3 spans 16 amino acids. In the original workflow: A classifier for distant metastasis in papillary thyroid cancer was constructed using CDR3 differences observed across clinicopathological groups. TCRdb recomputed clones from the PCR reads via MiXCR. The V and J calls reflect TCRdb's pipeline rather than the authors' work. The sample holds around 13,000 clones, about 25% seen once.

Material: blood. The TCR sequence derives from a female donor with papillary thyroid cancer or a benign thyroid nodule (not recorded which). Some clones in this sample may be carry-over from other donors' samples. This chain links TRBV15 with TRBJ2-2; perhaps TRBD2 as D (5 bases). The CDR3 spells CATSRAYGVNTGELFF. CDR3 coding DNA: TGTGCCACCAGCAGAGCTTACGGGGTGAACACCGGGGAGCTGTTTTTT.